The source of this T cell receptor (beta chain) is a study of blood T cell repertoires in COVID-19. Study-level information: Samples of COVID-19 (acute and convalescent) were obtained from the United States, Italy and Spain. From T cells, B-cell-depleted T cells, or PBMCs came the material, which was cDNA or gDNA.

In the authors' workflow: Researchers report that nucleated cell counts were estimated from reference gene primer amplification. Sequencing used immunoSEQ multiplex PCR; TCRdb keeps in-frame clones, though not all of them. V and J calls plus clone size are reproduced from that table; the DNA served to infer D and trimming. This table has 100,000 to 150,000 clones, 85% appearing once. This receptor was obtained from a woman older than 75 with acute or convalescent COVID-19. The material sequenced was peripheral blood.

CDR3 DNA sequence: TGTGCCAGCAGCCTTTCTCCCGTCCCGGTCACTGAAGCTTTCTTT. Translated, it gives CASSLSPVPVTEAFF. The chain couples TRBV7-2 to TRBJ1-1; D is unclear. V lost 5 bases and J lost 4, with 17 bases in between. This CDR3 comprises 15 residues. The germline V gene has CDR1 SGHTA and CDR2 FQGNSA.